The rows below give T cell receptor beta chains drawn from one sample of a study of CD8 T cells in ankylosing spondylitis. MiXCR, run by TCRdb on the 5' RACE reads, gives a single entry per CDR3 protein. Here the sample spans about 340,000 distinct CDR3 sequences, less than 9.5% being singletons. Sample: blood, either unsorted or a sorted T cell fraction (not recorded which). The receptors derive from a male donor with ankylosing spondylitis. Each CDR3 is given with its conserved first and last residue. Fields, in order: V gene, clone size, D gene, J gene, CDR3 DNA, CDR3 protein. A D gene is named only where the DNA matches it firmly. Clone size is stated in some rows and not others, as once, few, many or a class when expanded.

TRBV29-1	many	TRBD1	TRBJ2-7	TGCAGCGTTGTAGTCGACAGGGTGGTCCCCTACGAGCAGTACTTC	CSVVVDRVVPYEQYF
TRBV29-1	NA	NA	TRBJ2-2	TGCAGCGTTGAAATGCAGACCACCGGGGAGCTGTTTTTT	CSVEMQTTGELFF
TRBV20-1	NA	TRBD2	TRBJ2-7	TGCAGTGCCACGGGGGGGAGCTACGAGCAGTACTTC	CSATGGSYEQYF
TRBV5-6	NA	TRBD1	TRBJ2-5	TGTGCCAGCAGCTGGGGACAGCTTGCAGAGACCCAGTACTTC	CASSWGQLAETQYF
TRBV5-1	many	TRBD1	TRBJ2-2	TGCGCCAGCAGAATAGGACAGGGACCAAACACCGGGGAGCTGTTTTTT	CASRIGQGPNTGELFF
TRBV24-1	few	TRBD2	TRBJ2-1	TGTGCCACCAGCGAACTCCGGGACTACTACAATGAGCAGTTCTTC	CATSELRDYYNEQFF
TRBV18	many	TRBD1	TRBJ1-2	TGTGCCAGCTCACCAATGGGACAGGGAGTCGTCGCCTATGGCTACACCTTC	CASSPMGQGVVAYGYTF
TRBV29-1	many	NA	TRBJ1-1	TGCAGCGTTGCCCCTCGGATGAACACTGAAGCTTTCTTT	CSVAPRMNTEAFF
TRBV18	many	TRBD2	TRBJ2-7	TGTGCCAGCTCACCACCGGGTGGCGGGAGGACCTACGAGCAGTACTTC	CASSPPGGGRTYEQYF
TRBV2	NA	NA	TRBJ2-2	TGTGCCAGCAGTATGGGGGAGGCGAACACCGGGGAGCTGTTTTTT	CASSMGEANTGELFF
TRBV12-3/TRBV12-4	few	NA	TRBJ2-5	TGTGCCAGCAGTTTAGACTTTGGGACCCAGTACTTC	CASSLDFGTQYF
TRBV6-6	NA	NA	TRBJ2-4	TGTGCCAGCAGTTATTTGCCGCACGGCATTCAGTACTTC	CASSYLPHGIQYF
TRBV4-3	NA	TRBD1	TRBJ1-2	TGCGCCAGCAGCTACCGGGACAGAAATTACTATGGCTACACCTTC	CASSYRDRNYYGYTF
TRBV7-2	few	NA	TRBJ2-1	TGTGCCAGCAGCAAACGGGGGCATAGCTCCTACAATGAGCAGTTCTTC	CASSKRGHSSYNEQFF
TRBV11-2	once	NA	TRBJ1-2	TGTGCCAGCAGCTCCAATGGTGGGGATGGCTACACCTTC	CASSSNGGDGYTF
TRBV7-3	few	TRBD2	TRBJ2-2	TGTGCCAGCAGCTTAACTAGCGGGAGAGGGGCCACCGGGGAGCTGTTTTTT	CASSLTSGRGATGELFF
TRBV12-3/TRBV12-4	NA	TRBD2	TRBJ2-1	TGTGCCAGCAGTTTTAGGACTAGCGGGAGCTACAATGAGCAGTTCTTC	CASSFRTSGSYNEQFF
TRBV2	many	NA	TRBJ2-2	TGTGCCAGCAGGAAGAGGGGCGACACCGGGGAGCTGTTTTTT	CASRKRGDTGELFF
TRBV11-2	many	TRBD2	TRBJ2-1	TGTGCCAGCAGCCTACGAGGGAGCGGGATTTACAATGAGCAGTTCTTC	CASSLRGSGIYNEQFF
TRBV7-9	many	NA	TRBJ2-7	TGTGCCAGCAGCACCGGACAGTCACCTTCCTACGAGCAGTACTTC	CASSTGQSPSYEQYF
TRBV29-1	NA	NA	TRBJ2-7	TGCAGCGTTGAAGATCTACAGGGTTTTGAGCAGTACTTC	CSVEDLQGFEQYF
TRBV29-1	many	TRBD2	TRBJ2-7	TGCAGCGTCCGGCGGGGACTAGCGGGAGCGGACGAGCAGTACTTC	CSVRRGLAGADEQYF
TRBV5-1	many	TRBD1	TRBJ2-3	TGCGCCAGCAGCTCATCGAGGGACAGGGCCATCGATACGCAGTATTTT	CASSSSRDRAIDTQYF
TRBV27	NA	NA	TRBJ2-7	TGTGCCAGCAGCCGGGACACAGACTACGAGCAGTACTTC	CASSRDTDYEQYF
TRBV7-2	many	NA	TRBJ1-1	TGTGCCAGCAGCTTTGGATCTCCTCCGATGAACACTGAAGCTTTCTTT	CASSFGSPPMNTEAFF
TRBV19	many	NA	TRBJ1-1	TGTGCCAGTAGTATCCCCGCGACACGGGCGAACACTGAAGCTTTCTTT	CASSIPATRANTEAFF
TRBV9	many	NA	TRBJ1-6	TGTGCCAGCAGCGTACAGGGGAATTCACCCCTCCACTTT	CASSVQGNSPLHF
TRBV6-1	NA	NA	TRBJ1-1	TGTGCCAGCAGTGAATTTGGAGGTTCAGCTTTCTTT	CASSEFGGSAFF
TRBV2	many	NA	TRBJ1-4	TGTGCCAGCAGCCCCGGACGGGGAGAGTGGGAAAAACTGTTTTTT	CASSPGRGEWEKLFF